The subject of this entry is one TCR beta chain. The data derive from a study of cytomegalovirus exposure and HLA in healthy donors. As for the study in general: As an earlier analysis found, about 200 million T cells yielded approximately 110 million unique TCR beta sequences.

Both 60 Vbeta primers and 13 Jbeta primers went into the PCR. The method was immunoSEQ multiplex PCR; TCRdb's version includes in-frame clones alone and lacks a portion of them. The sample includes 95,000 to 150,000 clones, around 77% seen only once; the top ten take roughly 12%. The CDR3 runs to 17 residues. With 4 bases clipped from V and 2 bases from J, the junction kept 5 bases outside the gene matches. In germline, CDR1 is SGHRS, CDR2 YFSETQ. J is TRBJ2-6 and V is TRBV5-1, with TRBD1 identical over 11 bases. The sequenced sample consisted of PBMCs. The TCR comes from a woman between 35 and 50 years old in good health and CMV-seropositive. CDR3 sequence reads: CASSLWTGGTGANVLTF. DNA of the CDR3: TGCGCCAGCAGCCTGTGGACAGGGGGCACTGGGGCCAACGTCCTGACTTTC.